The 31 T cell receptor beta chains below come from one sample, sequenced in a study of identical twins (dated by TCRdb to between 2015 and 2016). Library method: 5' RACE. The sequencer listed for this sample is Illumina HiSeq 2000. TCRdb cleaned the public reads at Q25 with fastp, built clones with MiXCR and kept in-frame beta chains. Every entry covers one CDR3 protein and lists the most common genes and DNA from its rows. Counted in this sample were under 800,000 distinct CDR3 sequences; over 20% of them appeared once. The ten top clones hold approximately 4.5% of the sample. This same sample was also taken into another study, of T cells expressing NK-cell markers.

The sample consisted of PBMCs. Receptors originate from a woman aged 18 to 35 in good health.

The V call is TRBV23-1, the J call TRBJ1-5; a possible D gene is TRBD1 (5 bases). TRBV23-1 is an ORF for which the function is uncertain. Deletions cut 6 bases from V and 9 bases from J, with 21 bases between. This CDR3 spans 15 amino acids. Written as DNA, the CDR3 is TGCGCCAGCAGGAACGCCGGGGGTCCGATAAGGCCCCAGCATTTT. Its protein is CASRNAGGPIRPQHF.

This clonotype was counted a few times. The chain's CDR3 is CASKDSYSSTDTQYF. The CDR3 DNA follows: TGCGCCAGCAAGGACAGTTATTCTAGCACAGATACGCAGTATTTT. The chain uses TRBV5-1 and TRBJ2-3; maybe TRBD1 (6 bases). Germline lookup yields CDR1 SGHRS and CDR2 YFSETQ. CDR3 length: 15 amino acids. The ends were cut back, 6 bases at V and 0 bases at J, with 14 bases in the middle.

This chain connects TRBV25-1 to TRBJ2-6; D gene ambiguous. Germline CDR1 is MGHDK and CDR2 is SYGVNS. The CDR3 sequence is 14 residues long. Deletions cut 1 base from V and 3 bases from J, with 4 bases between. The CDR3 region is CASSELDGANVLTF. DNA of the CDR3: TGTGCCAGCAGTGAATTAGATGGGGCCAACGTCCTGACTTTC.

V and J are TRBV4-3 and TRBJ2-7; 11 positions agree with TRBD2. Germline V gene data show CDR1 as LGHNA and CDR2 as YSLEER. V was clipped by 1 base and J by 3 bases; unmatched bases: 8. The CDR3 length is 17 residues. The CDR3 reads CASSQAPVAGGLYEQYF. In nucleotides, the CDR3 is TGCGCCAGCAGCCAAGCCCCCGTAGCGGGAGGGCTCTACGAGCAGTACTTC.

The chain links TRBV11-2 to TRBJ2-1, with no clear D. Germline CDR1 and CDR2: SGHAT and FQNNGV. V gave up 1 base and J gave up 10 bases, with 11 bases separating them. The CDR3 length is 13 residues. This CDR3 reads CASSLAPWKEQFF. As DNA, the CDR3 is TGTGCCAGCAGCTTAGCCCCCTGGAAGGAGCAGTTCTTC.

This chain connects TRBV15 to TRBJ2-7, with D uncertain. The CDR3 has 12 amino acids. CDR1 is LNHNV, CDR2 YYDKDF, per germline (reference sequence). The germline V and J ends were trimmed by 1 base and 5 bases, with 6 bases remaining between them. The CDR3 loop is CATSRVTDEQYF. CDR3 nucleotide sequence: TGTGCCACCAGCAGAGTAACGGACGAGCAGTACTTC.

V usage is TRBV7-9 and J usage is TRBJ2-7; 9 nucleotides line up with TRBD2. The CDR3 runs to 16 residues. J gave up 2 bases and V 3 bases, and 8 bases lay outside the gene matches. Germline CDR1 and CDR2: SEHNR and FQNEAQ (reference sequence). The CDR3, as DNA: TGTGCCAGCAGCTTTCTTCGCGCGGGAGGGCCCTACGAGCAGTACTTC. Translation: CASSFLRAGGPYEQYF. The whole variable domain, filled in from reference TRBV7-9 and TRBJ2-7, reads DTGVSQNPRHKITKRGQNVTFRCDPISEHNRLYWYRQTLGQGPEFLTYFQNEAQLEKSRLLSDRFSAERPKGSFSTLEIQRTEQGDSAMYLCASSFLRAGGPYEQYFGPGTRLTVT.

This chain uses TRBV7-9 with TRBJ2-5, with D unclear. This CDR3 is built from 14 residues. The V end lost 3 bases, the J end lost 0 bases, and 8 bases lay between the germline ends. Germline V gene lookup returns CDR1 SEHNR and CDR2 FQNEAQ (reference sequence). The CDR3 sequence is CASSFGRYQETQYF. CDR3 nucleotides: TGTGCCAGCAGCTTCGGCCGTTACCAAGAGACCCAGTACTTC.

This chain joins TRBV5-1 and TRBJ2-7; 8 bases agree with TRBD1. Germline CDR1 and CDR2: SGHRS and YFSETQ. V dropped 4 bases and J dropped 3; count of bases not matched to a gene: 6. The length of the CDR3 is 14 residues. CDR3 residues: CASSPGTGHYEQYF. The CDR3 DNA follows: TGCGCCAGCAGCCCCGGGACAGGACACTACGAGCAGTACTTC.

This clonotype has just a few counts. This chain links TRBV7-9 with TRBJ2-3; the match to TRBD2 covers 7 bases. CDR3 length equals 14 residues. CDR1 is SEHNR, CDR2 FQNEAQ, per germline (reference sequence). V dropped 6 bases and J dropped 5; count of bases not matched to a gene: 8. CDR3 loop: CASRPSGGLDTQYF. The CDR3 DNA sequence: TGTGCCAGCAGGCCCTCGGGGGGTTTAGATACGCAGTATTTT.

The chain recombines TRBV15 with TRBJ2-1; D is unclear. Germline CDR1 is LNHNV and CDR2 is YYDKDF (reference sequence). V was trimmed by 5 bases and J by 9 bases, leaving 14 bases between them. The CDR3 has 13 residues. CDR3 protein: CATSGRAAGEQFF. As DNA, the CDR3 is TGTGCCACCAGCGGAAGGGCCGCCGGTGAGCAGTTCTTC.

This clonotype was observed a few times. The CDR3 protein is CSAGRTGRRSYEQYF. For the CDR3, the DNA is TGCAGTGCCGGGAGGACAGGGAGAAGGTCCTACGAGCAGTACTTC. J is TRBJ2-7 and V is TRBV20-1, with a weak D call TRBD1 (8 bases). V dropped 6 bases and J dropped 1 base, with 19 bases sitting between them. This CDR3 region has 15 residues. Germline-derived CDR1 and CDR2 are DFQATT and SNEGSKA (reference sequence).

In its sample, this clonotype was seen a few times. The chain combines TRBV6-1 with TRBJ1-1; D gene ambiguous. From germline, CDR1 is MNHNS and CDR2 SASEGT. V lost 5 bases, J lost 1 base, and 11 bases lay in between. CDR3 size: 14 residues. CDR3 nucleotides: TGTGCCAGCAGTCCAAGACGGGGGAACACTGAAGCTTTCTTT. Its protein product is CASSPRRGNTEAFF.

This clonotype turned up a few times. The V and J genes are TRBV6-5 and TRBJ2-7; TRBD1 aligns across 7 bases. The CDR3 consists of 16 residues. Germline V gene data show CDR1 as MNHEY and CDR2 as SVGAGI. Germline trimming cut 2 bases from V and 0 bases from J; bases unmatched to any gene: 7. CDR3 nucleotide sequence: TGTGCCAGCAGTTACAGGGGGCTTCTCTCCTCCTACGAGCAGTACTTC. Translation gives CASSYRGLLSSYEQYF.

This chain connects TRBV4-3 to TRBJ2-5; tentatively, D is TRBD2 (5 bases). Germline assignment: CDR1 LGHNA and CDR2 YSLEER. Deletions cut 1 base from V and 5 bases from J, with 14 bases between. CDR3 length equals 15 residues. For the CDR3, the DNA is TGCGCCAGCAGCCAAGGGATGAGGGCCGGGGAGACCCAGTACTTC. Protein: CASSQGMRAGETQYF.

The table lists this clonotype with a few counts. The rearrangement joins TRBV12-3 or TRBV12-4 to TRBJ1-3; D ambiguous. With 2 bases removed from V and 0 bases from J, the gap between germline ends came to 11 bases. The CDR3 is 16 residues long. As DNA, the CDR3 is TGTGCCAGCAGTTTATTGGGGAACCCCTCTGGAAACACCATATATTTT. This encodes CASSLLGNPSGNTIYF.

This chain connects TRBV7-2 to TRBJ1-6; TRBD1 might be the D (5 bases). The V gene lost 5 bases and the J gene lost 7 bases, with 15 bases spanning the gap. CDR3 length: 15 amino acids. Germline loops: CDR1 SGHTA, CDR2 FQGNSA. This chain's CDR3 is CASSPQAGNNSPLHF. CDR3 DNA sequence: TGTGCCAGCAGCCCACAGGCAGGGAACAATTCACCCCTCCACTTT.

The sample holds a few counts of this clonotype. The chain is built from TRBV20-1 and TRBJ2-1; 8 bases map to TRBD2. V lost 2 bases and J lost 7; bases outside the gene matches: 7. The CDR3 consists of 14 residues. Germline values: CDR1 DFQATT, CDR2 SNEGSKA (reference sequence). The CDR3 sequence is CSARYSGTRNEQFF. The CDR3 DNA reads as TGCAGTGCTAGATATAGCGGGACGAGAAATGAGCAGTTCTTC.

This clonotype was counted between two and nine times. V usage is TRBV5-1 and J usage is TRBJ1-4; tentatively, D is TRBD1 (5 bases). V was clipped by 5 bases and J by 0 bases, with 14 bases between them. CDR3 length equals 16 residues. Germline loops: CDR1 SGHRS, CDR2 YFSETQ. The CDR3 nucleotides are TGCGCCAGCAGTTGGGACTCAGACCCAACTAATGAAAAACTGTTTTTT. It specifies CASSWDSDPTNEKLFF.

The rearrangement joins TRBV29-1 to TRBJ2-2; D ambiguous. V lost 4 bases and J lost 1, with 7 bases in between. From germline, CDR1 is SQVTM and CDR2 ANQGSEA. The CDR3 contains 13 residues. The CDR3 loop is CSVVAQNTGELFF. The CDR3 region has the DNA TGCAGCGTTGTAGCCCAGAACACCGGGGAGCTGTTTTTT.

This chain uses TRBV2 with TRBJ2-3, with 7 bases aligning to TRBD1. Germline V gene data show CDR1 as SNHLY and CDR2 as FYNNEI. The CDR3 is made up of 13 amino acids. The J segment lost 1 base and the V segment lost 8 bases, leaving 3 bases of the junction unmatched. The CDR3 sequence is CASHGQGTDTQYF. DNA for the CDR3: TGTGCCAGCCACGGACAGGGCACAGATACGCAGTATTTT. The whole variable domain, remainder taken from reference TRBV2 and TRBJ2-3, is EPEVTQTPSHQVTQMGQEVILRCVPISNHLYFYWYRQILGQKVEFLVSFYNNEISEKSEIFDDQFSVERPDGSNFTLKIRSTKLEDSAMYFCASHGQGTDTQYFGPGTRLTVL.

In its sample, this clonotype was seen a few times. The chain links TRBV7-7 to TRBJ2-2; D is unresolved. Per the germline V gene, CDR1 is SSHAT and CDR2 is FNYEAQ (reference sequence). Trimming removed 3 bases at V and 3 bases at J, with 8 bases between. CDR3 length: 14 residues. For the CDR3, the DNA is TGTGCCAGCAGCTTGACGGCCCACACCGGGGAGCTGTTTTTT. This encodes CASSLTAHTGELFF.

This clonotype showed up many times. The rearrangement uses TRBV29-1 and TRBJ1-1; the D gene is possibly TRBD1 (5 bases). There are 12 residues in the CDR3. Deletions cut 5 bases from V and 9 bases from J, with 16 bases between. Germline CDR1 and CDR2: SQVTM and ANQGSEA. The CDR3 DNA sequence: TGCAGCGTTTCTCCCCTACAGGCAAAAGCTTTCTTT. It codes for CSVSPLQAKAFF.

This clonotype was seen repeatedly, ten times or more. DNA for the CDR3: TGCAGTGCTCGGACGGGTGGGGAGCAGTACTTC. Amino acid sequence: CSARTGGEQYF. V and J are TRBV20-1 and TRBJ2-7; D is undetermined. Trimming left V 5 bases short and J 7 bases short, with 12 bases between. Germline lookup yields CDR1 DFQATT and CDR2 SNEGSKA (reference sequence). The length of the CDR3 is 11 residues.

This clonotype occurred a few times. This chain joins TRBV7-6 and TRBJ2-5; 10 bases align to TRBD1. The CDR3 loop spans 15 amino acids. CDR1 and CDR2 from the germline V gene are SGHVS and FNYEAQ. V shed 4 bases, J shed 3 bases, and the junction held 5 bases outside the gene matches. CDR3 DNA sequence: TGTGCCAGCAGCTCATGGACAGGGGGGGAAGAGACCCAGTACTTC. Translating it yields CASSSWTGGEETQYF.

V gene TRBV3-1 combines with J gene TRBJ2-7; D may correspond to TRBD1 or TRBD2 (5 bases each). This CDR3 is 14 amino acids long. The V and J ends lost 5 bases and 2 bases respectively, with 13 bases between them. From germline, CDR1 is LGHDT and CDR2 YNNKEL (reference sequence). The CDR3 nucleotides are TGTGCCAGCAGCGTGATGCAGGGAGCCTACGAGCAGTACTTC. This encodes CASSVMQGAYEQYF.

This clonotype was seen a handful of times. The chain carries TRBV20-1 and TRBJ2-1, with TRBD2 matching over 9 bases. Germline V CDR1 and CDR2: DFQATT, SNEGSKA (reference sequence). V shed 1 base, J shed 4 bases, and the junction held 5 bases outside the gene matches. CDR3 length: 15 residues. CDR3 DNA: TGCAGTGCTAGAGCGCGCGGGAGGGTTTACAATGAGCAGTTCTTC. Its protein product is CSARARGRVYNEQFF.

The genes are TRBV20-1 and TRBJ2-3; 12 bases match TRBD2. The CDR3 has 12 residues. The germline CDR1 and CDR2 sequences are DFQATT and SNEGSKA (reference sequence). V was clipped by 3 bases and J by 14 bases; unmatched bases: 6. CDR3 region: CSARSTSGSPYF. CDR3 nucleotides: TGCAGTGCTAGGTCGACTAGCGGGAGTCCGTATTTT.

This rearrangement joins TRBV12-3 or TRBV12-4 to TRBJ1-5; D ambiguous. The CDR3 totals 12 residues. Trimming stripped 7 bases from V and 5 bases from J, with 9 bases between. CDR3 in amino acids: CASTHPDQPQHF. The CDR3 DNA is TGTGCCAGCACCCATCCAGATCAGCCCCAGCATTTT.

This clonotype has only a few counts. CDR3 sequence: CASSRTLTYSPLHF. CDR3 in DNA: TGTGCCAGCAGTCGGACGCTGACCTATTCACCCCTCCACTTT. The gene calls are TRBV6-1 and TRBJ1-6, with D unresolved. CDR1 and CDR2 (germline): MNHNS, SASEGT. Trimming took 5 bases from V and 8 from J, leaving 13 bases between them. This CDR3 is built from 14 residues.

The chain combines TRBV27 with TRBJ1-1; D is unclear. This CDR3 comprises 14 residues. Trimming cost V 6 bases and J 1 base, with 12 bases left between them. The germline V gene has CDR1 MNHEY and CDR2 SMNVEV (reference sequence). The CDR3 reads CASSPANRNTEAFF. For the CDR3, the DNA is TGTGCCAGCAGCCCCGCCAACAGGAACACTGAAGCTTTCTTT.